A selection of T cell receptor beta chains follows, all from one sample in a study of T cell responses to AZD1222 COVID-19 vaccine. The assay was immunoSEQ multiplex PCR, and TCRdb's table has in-frame clones only and misses some. The sample lists some 150,000 clones; around 89% were seen once. The specimen comprised peripheral blood, sampled 28 days after the second dose of the MenACWY control vaccine. These receptor sequences come from an adult who received the MenACWY meningococcal vaccine as a control. Both conserved end residues are part of each CDR3.

length	V	J	CDR3
13	TRBV6-5	TRBJ1-2	CASRADRVGGYIF
16	TRBV5-5	TRBJ1-5	CASTPLGGHSNQPQHF
14	TRBV5-6	TRBJ2-7	CASSLTVLSYEQYF
14	TRBV24-1	TRBJ2-7	CATSDFIGLYEQYF
16	TRBV19	TRBJ1-4	CASSSDRVLPNEKLFF
12	TRBV6-5	TRBJ2-7	CASSPTGHEQYF
14	TRBV10-3	TRBJ2-3	CAISESRDTDTQYF
16	TRBV5-1	TRBJ2-2	CASSFSGSGNTGELFF
13	TRBV4-3	TRBJ1-5	CASSQEPGQPQHF
11	TRBV29-1	TRBJ2-2	CSVLNTGELFF
11	TRBV28	TRBJ2-7	CASSLQNEQYF
15	TRBV10-3	TRBJ2-3	CATCTGTSGTDTQYF
15	TRBV11-3	TRBJ2-3	CASSLGPRGTDTQYF
15	TRBV27	TRBJ2-1	CASSTYPSTYNEQFF
14	TRBV28	TRBJ1-2	CASSLPTGGYGYTF
13	TRBV11-2	TRBJ2-1	CASSQSSNNEQFF
13	TRBV28	TRBJ1-3	CASSLVSGNTIYF
16	TRBV24-1	TRBJ2-7	CATFESRGSVSYEQYF
13	TRBV6-5	TRBJ1-5	CASSSLGGQPQHF
15	TRBV27	TRBJ2-3	CASSLGLAGADTQYF
16	TRBV4-3	TRBJ2-1	CASSQDGQVRNNEQFF
15	TRBV5-1	TRBJ1-6	CASTRTPSYNSPLHF
19	TRBV24-1	TRBJ2-6	CATSDSEPFYSSGANVLTF
16	TRBV19	TRBJ2-1	CASSPGLAGGNNEQFF
14	TRBV18	TRBJ1-2	CASSPPQQLYGYTF
16	TRBV28	TRBJ1-5	CASIPGADYSNQPQHF
15	TRBV19	TRBJ1-5	CATMWGVGGNQPQHF
16	TRBV10-3	TRBJ2-7	CAISEFVSGSSYEQYF
13	TRBV6-2/TRBV6-3	TRBJ2-1	CASSYQPYNEQFF
14	TRBV4-3	TRBJ1-2	CASSQRGQGHGYTF
11	TRBV20-1	TRBJ1-2	CRVDFRDVDTF
15	TRBV4-2	TRBJ1-5	CASSQEQGSNQPQHF
14	TRBV9	TRBJ2-7	CASSVSAALYEQYF
17	TRBV9	TRBJ2-7	CASSVETSGIGTYEQYF
14	TRBV6-2/TRBV6-3	TRBJ2-2	CASSYQGGAGELFF
14	TRBV18	TRBJ2-7	CASSPTGIFYEQYF
16	TRBV28	TRBJ1-1	CASTTLGGFMNTEAFF
18	TRBV5-4	TRBJ2-1	CASSSPTPTSGRSNEQFF
14	TRBV28	TRBJ1-1	CASKKEFVNTEAFF
13	TRBV14	TRBJ2-7	CASSQYLADEQYF
16	TRBV28	TRBJ2-3	CASSSGTGSVADTQYF
13	TRBV9	TRBJ1-2	CASSAAGGYGYTF
16	TRBV5-1	TRBJ2-7	CASSLLISGADYEQYF
14	TRBV25-1	TRBJ1-2	CASSTDRDGYGYTF
14	TRBV10-1	TRBJ1-1	CASSEGAAGTEAFF
15	TRBV7-2	TRBJ2-1	CASSILLASYNEQFF